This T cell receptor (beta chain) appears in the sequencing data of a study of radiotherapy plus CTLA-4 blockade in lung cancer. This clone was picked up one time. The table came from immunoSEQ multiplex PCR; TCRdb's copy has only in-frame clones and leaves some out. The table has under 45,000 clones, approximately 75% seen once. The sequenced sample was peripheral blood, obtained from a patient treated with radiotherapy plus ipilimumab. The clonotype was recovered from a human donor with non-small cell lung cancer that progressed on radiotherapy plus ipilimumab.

CDR3 sequence (DNA): TGCGCCAGCAGAATTGATTCTAAGGAGATTCGTAGACACAATGAGCAGTTCTTC. Translating gives CASRIDSKEIRRHNEQFF. The chain has TRBV4-1 and TRBJ2-1; D remains ambiguous. Trimming removed 6 bases at V and 5 bases at J, with 26 bases between. There are 18 residues in the CDR3. CDR1 and CDR2 from the germline V gene are MGHRA and YSYEKL.